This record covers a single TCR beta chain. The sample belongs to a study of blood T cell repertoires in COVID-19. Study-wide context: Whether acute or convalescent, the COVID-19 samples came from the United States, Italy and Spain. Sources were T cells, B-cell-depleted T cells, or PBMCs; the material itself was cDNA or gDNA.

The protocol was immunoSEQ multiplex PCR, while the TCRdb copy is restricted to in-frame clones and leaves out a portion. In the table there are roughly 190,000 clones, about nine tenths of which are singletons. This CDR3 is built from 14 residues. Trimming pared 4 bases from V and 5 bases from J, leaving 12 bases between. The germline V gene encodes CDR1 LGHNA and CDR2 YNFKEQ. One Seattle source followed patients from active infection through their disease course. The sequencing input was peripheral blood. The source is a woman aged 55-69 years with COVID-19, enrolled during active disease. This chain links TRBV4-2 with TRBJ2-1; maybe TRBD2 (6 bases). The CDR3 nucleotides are TGTGCCAGCAGCCCCCGGGACTGGAACAATGAGCAGTTCTTC. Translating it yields CASSPRDWNNEQFF.